A selection of T cell receptor beta chains follows, all from one sample in a study of blood T cell repertoires in COVID-19. Method: immunoSEQ multiplex PCR; TCRdb's copy keeps in-frame clones and lacks some. Of more than 250,000 clones listed, more than 70% are singletons. Sequencing used PBMCs or T cells enriched from blood (not recorded which). Every receptor here comes from a woman aged 25-40 years who had recovered from COVID-19. Each CDR3 is given without its conserved first and last residue.

j_gene | v_gene | CDR3aa
TRBJ1-3 | TRBV27 | ASSLQGFSGNTIY
TRBJ2-3 | TRBV12-3/TRBV12-4 | ASTVGGLSQY
TRBJ1-5 | TRBV4-1 | ASSQEGGALNQPQH
TRBJ1-3 | TRBV28 | ASRGGLGQVSGNTIY
TRBJ1-1 | TRBV2 | ASSEATGGEAF
TRBJ2-1 | TRBV24-1 | ATNGGGEQF
TRBJ2-4 | TRBV7-2 | ASSLMGSQY
TRBJ2-1 | TRBV4-1 | ASSLSGAGDEQF
TRBJ1-1 | TRBV5-1 | ASSSQRELTEAF
TRBJ1-1 | TRBV7-8 | ASSLSPGQGRTEAF
TRBJ1-5 | TRBV10-2 | ASSEQGLNQPQH
TRBJ1-5 | TRBV18 | ASSRTGLNQPQH
TRBJ2-1 | TRBV2 | ASTQPQGMGNEQF
TRBJ2-3 | TRBV5-1 | ASSPTPGTAPTQGTQY
TRBJ1-1 | TRBV19 | ASSIVEGAEAF
TRBJ2-7 | TRBV18 | ASSPQGKDPLSQGSYEQY
TRBJ1-5 | TRBV4-2 | ASSLRQGAGNQPQH
TRBJ2-1 | TRBV4-1 | ASSQGLAGGPGNEQF
TRBJ2-1 | TRBV5-4 | ASSLGPTGWNEQF
TRBJ1-6 | TRBV6-5 | ASSWDRGSPLH
TRBJ1-1 | TRBV7-2 | ATRRANTEAF
TRBJ2-2 | TRBV7-2 | ASSLAVGTITGELF
TRBJ1-3 | TRBV5-1 | ASSLETVENTIY
TRBJ1-1 | TRBV6-2/TRBV6-3 | ASSYSQGYTEAF
TRBJ2-3 | TRBV7-3 | ASSPGLTDTQY
TRBJ1-5 | TRBV4-2 | ASSFSWTGSSPQH
TRBJ2-3 | TRBV10-3 | AISGAGRSTDTQY
TRBJ2-2 | TRBV24-1 | ATSDRWLGGANTGELF
TRBJ1-2 | TRBV6-5 | ASSYGGDGNYGYT
TRBJ2-5 | TRBV18 | ASSHAGAVETQY
TRBJ1-1 | TRBV19 | ASSIDGGMNTEAF
TRBJ2-2 | TRBV2 | ASSGRGLNTGELF
TRBJ1-6 | TRBV18 | ASSPPGRQGSGSLH
TRBJ1-1 | TRBV27 | ASSFLPGGNTEAF
TRBJ2-7 | TRBV7-5 | ARSSFRDRLDEQY
TRBJ1-5 | TRBV28 | ASSRYLGDQPQH
TRBJ2-3 | TRBV19 | ASSIGFSGVTDTQY
TRBJ2-7 | TRBV5-8 | ASSFDRRNEQY
TRBJ1-6 | TRBV28 | ASSSDTQGYNSPLH
TRBJ2-4 | TRBV2 | ASRAGQGYDIQY
TRBJ1-2 | TRBV5-4 | ASSGAGANYGYT
TRBJ1-2 | TRBV3-1/TRBV3-2 | ASSQDTQRLGYT
TRBJ1-6 | TRBV10-3 | AISEQLSSYNSPLH
TRBJ2-7 | TRBV5-1 | ASSLDSRQGVYEQY
TRBJ1-2 | TRBV29-1 | SGGQGQRGYT
TRBJ1-1 | TRBV5-1 | ASSLGGLRGNTEAF
TRBJ1-4 | TRBV9 | ASSPEGGGEKLF
TRBJ1-1 | TRBV5-4 | ASSFGQRPYTEAF
TRBJ1-5 | TRBV2 | ASSEGGGNGQPQH
TRBJ1-4 | TRBV9 | ASSVDGGKLF
TRBJ2-2 | TRBV9 | ASSVPSRANTGELF